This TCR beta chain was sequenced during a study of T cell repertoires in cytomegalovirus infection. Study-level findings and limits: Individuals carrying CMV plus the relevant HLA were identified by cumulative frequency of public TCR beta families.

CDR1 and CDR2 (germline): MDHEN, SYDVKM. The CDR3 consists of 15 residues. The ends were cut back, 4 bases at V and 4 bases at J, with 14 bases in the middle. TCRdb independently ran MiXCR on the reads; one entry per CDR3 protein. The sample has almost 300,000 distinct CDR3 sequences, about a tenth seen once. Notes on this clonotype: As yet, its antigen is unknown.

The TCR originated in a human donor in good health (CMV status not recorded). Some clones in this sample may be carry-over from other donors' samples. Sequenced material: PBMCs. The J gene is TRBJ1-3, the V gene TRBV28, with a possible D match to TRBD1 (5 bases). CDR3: CASSSRRRQGNTIYF. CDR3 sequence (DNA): TGTGCCAGCAGTTCCCGACGGCGACAGGGAAACACCATATATTTT.